A single sample gave rise to the 24 T cell receptor beta chains below, sequenced in a study of T cell responses to AZD1222 COVID-19 vaccine. Method: immunoSEQ multiplex PCR; TCRdb's copy keeps in-frame clones and lacks some. The repertoire has around 150,000 clones, 92% of them found once; the top ten carry more than 3%. Sequencing used peripheral blood, obtained 28 days after the second AZD1222 dose. The receptors were gathered from an adult who received the AZD1222 COVID-19 vaccine.

This clone was picked up one time. The CDR3 sequence is CASSFLGPPIEKLFF. CDR3 sequence (DNA): TGTGCCAGCAGTTTCCTGGGACCGCCGATTGAAAAACTGTTTTTT. The genes are TRBV28 and TRBJ1-4; perhaps TRBD1 as D (5 bases). Trimming removed 3 bases at V and 7 bases at J, with 15 bases between. CDR1 and CDR2 (germline): MDHEN, SYDVKM. This CDR3 spans 15 amino acids.

The chain combines TRBV7-2 with TRBJ1-2, with D perhaps matching TRBD1 (5 bases). V was clipped by 5 bases and J by 5 bases, with 15 bases between them. Germline CDR1 and CDR2: SGHTA and FQGNSA. The CDR3 has 14 amino acids. CDR3: CASSLGLNLYGYTF. CDR3 DNA sequence: TGTGCCAGCAGCCTGGGACTAAATCTATATGGCTACACCTTC.

This clone was seen once. V and J are TRBV29-1 and TRBJ1-5; D unresolved. The germline V gene has CDR1 SQVTM and CDR2 ANQGSEA. The V end was cut by 2 bases, the J end by 5 bases, with 4 bases between. CDR3 length equals 11 residues. The CDR3 coding sequence is TGCAGCGTTGAATTTTATCAGCCCCAGCATTTT. Its translation: CSVEFYQPQHF.

The V call is TRBV13, the J call TRBJ2-7; D call uncertain. Germline V gene lookup returns CDR1 PRHDT and CDR2 FYEKMQ (reference sequence). This CDR3 is built from 14 residues. V lost 5 bases and J lost 4, with 15 bases in between. The CDR3 nucleotides read TGTGCCAGCAGCCCGAGACCGGAATCTTACGAGCAGTACTTC. Amino acid sequence: CASSPRPESYEQYF.

The J gene is TRBJ2-1, the V gene TRBV6-4; 10 positions agree with TRBD2. Germline CDR1 MRHNA, CDR2 SNTAGT. The ends lost 5 bases at V and 5 bases at J; junction bases unmatched: 12. This CDR3 comprises 17 residues. DNA for the CDR3: TGTGCCAGCAGTTCGGTAATTGGACTAGCGGACCACAATGAGCAGTTCTTC. Protein product: CASSSVIGLADHNEQFF.

This chain links TRBV3-1 (or the pseudogene TRBV3-2) with TRBJ1-5; 9 nucleotides line up with TRBD1. The CDR3 is 14 amino acids. The V and J ends lost 5 bases and 6 bases, in that order; junction bases with no gene match: 5. Germline loops: CDR1 LGHDT, CDR2 YNNKEL (reference sequence). CDR3 in amino acids: CASSDTTGGQPQHF. The CDR3 coding sequence is TGTGCCAGCAGCGATACGACAGGGGGTCAGCCCCAGCATTTT.

V gene TRBV7-9 combines with J gene TRBJ2-5; D gene unclear. The CDR3 contains 13 residues. V gave up 3 bases and J gave up 0 bases, with 5 bases separating them. CDR1 is SEHNR, CDR2 FQNEAQ, per germline (reference sequence). The CDR3 protein is CASSFRDQETQYF. The DNA for the CDR3 is TGTGCCAGCAGCTTCCGGGACCAAGAGACCCAGTACTTC.

This clone was found once. The chain combines TRBV11-2 with TRBJ1-2; D is unclear. This CDR3 is built from 13 residues. Trimming pared 3 bases from V and 0 bases from J, leaving 5 bases between. CDR1 is SGHAT, CDR2 FQNNGV, per germline. CDR3 in amino acids: CASSFPANYGYTF. The DNA for the CDR3 is TGTGCCAGCAGCTTCCCAGCTAACTATGGCTACACCTTC.

The chain links TRBV28 to TRBJ1-3; 9 nucleotides align to TRBD1. V was clipped by 0 bases and J by 0 bases; unmatched bases: 3. This CDR3 has 17 amino acids. CDR1 and CDR2 (germline): MDHEN, SYDVKM. This chain's CDR3 is CASSLWGTGYSGNTIYF. The CDR3 DNA is TGTGCCAGCAGTTTATGGGGGACAGGGTACTCTGGAAACACCATATATTTT.

The V call is TRBV12-5, the J call TRBJ1-5, with D possibly TRBD1 on 6 matching bases. Trimming took off 6 bases at V and 5 bases at J, with 14 bases between the two ends. Germline lookup yields CDR1 LGHNT and CDR2 FRNRAP. The length of the CDR3 is 14 residues. This CDR3 reads CASGVDRWDQPQHF. CDR3 sequence (DNA): TGTGCTAGTGGCGTGGACAGATGGGATCAGCCCCAGCATTTT.

This clone was observed a handful of times. J is TRBJ1-2 and V is TRBV18, with D uncertain. The CDR3 has 14 amino acids. Trimming shortened V by 4 bases and J by 7 bases, and 16 bases separated the two germline ends. The germline V gene encodes CDR1 KGHSH and CDR2 LQKENI. CDR3: CASSLGPGVGGYTF. The CDR3 nucleotides are TGTGCCAGCTCACTTGGACCGGGAGTGGGTGGCTACACCTTC. The entire variable domain, with the rest obtained from reference TRBV18 and TRBJ1-2, is as follows: NAGVMQNPRHLVRRRGQEARLRCSPMKGHSHVYWYRQLPEEGLKFMVYLQKENIIDESGMPKERFSAEFPKEGPSILRIQQVVRGDSAAYFCASSLGPGVGGYTFGSGTRLTVV.

This chain joins TRBV27 and TRBJ2-1; D call uncertain. V shed 6 bases and J shed 8 bases, with 14 bases lying between them. The germline CDR1 and CDR2 sequences are MNHEY and SMNVEV (reference sequence). The CDR3 totals 13 residues. CDR3 protein: CASRTRAADEQFF. Written as DNA, the CDR3 is TGTGCCAGCAGGACCCGCGCAGCTGATGAGCAGTTCTTC.

The chain links TRBV7-3 to TRBJ1-6; D ambiguous. The CDR3 consists of 13 residues. The V gene's germline CDR1 is SGHTA and CDR2 FQGTGA. The V end lost 2 bases, the J end lost 7 bases, and 6 bases lay between the germline ends. CDR3 amino acids: CASSLLGNSPLHF. In DNA, the CDR3 is TGTGCCAGCAGCTTATTGGGAAATTCACCCCTCCACTTT.

A single count supports this clone. The chain couples TRBV19 to TRBJ1-4, with D unclear. Germline CDR1 LNHDA, CDR2 SQIVND (reference sequence). V was pared by 4 bases and J by 5 bases, with 8 bases between. The CDR3 has 13 residues. The CDR3 sequence: CASSRAENEKLFF. CDR3 nucleotide sequence: TGTGCCAGTAGTAGGGCAGAGAATGAAAAACTGTTTTTT.

The chain uses TRBV27 and TRBJ1-5; D not certain. This CDR3 comprises 16 residues. The V and J ends lost 5 bases and 2 bases respectively, with 16 bases between them. CDR1 MNHEY and CDR2 SMNVEV come from the germline V gene (reference sequence). CDR3 sequence (DNA): TGTGCCAGCAGTCCCGCGTTCGGGGTTGGCAATCAGCCCCAGCATTTT. This codes for CASSPAFGVGNQPQHF.

This chain links TRBV30 with TRBJ2-2; D might be TRBD1 (5 bases). V gave up 4 bases and J gave up 3 bases, with 9 bases separating them. Germline lookup yields CDR1 GTSNPN and CDR2 SVGIG (reference sequence). There are 13 residues in the CDR3. DNA for the CDR3: TGTGCCTGGACAGGGTGGGACACCGGGGAGCTGTTTTTT. It specifies CAWTGWDTGELFF.

The V call is TRBV27, the J call TRBJ1-1; TRBD1 might be the D (6 bases). The germline gives CDR1 MNHEY, CDR2 SMNVEV (reference sequence). CDR3 length: 16 amino acids. V was trimmed by 6 bases and J by 1 base, leaving 18 bases between them. Written as DNA, the CDR3 is TGTGCCAGCAGACGACCCAACAGGGATGGGAACACTGAAGCTTTCTTT. This gives the protein CASRRPNRDGNTEAFF.

The chain is built from TRBV6-5 and TRBJ1-2, with D perhaps matching TRBD1 (5 bases). The germline V gene encodes CDR1 MNHEY and CDR2 SVGAGI. V lost 7 bases, J lost 9 bases, and 18 bases lay in between. The CDR3 covers 13 residues. The CDR3 region has the DNA TGTGCCAGCACCGATCGGGACCTGACGCGCTACACCTTC. As protein: CASTDRDLTRYTF.

V is TRBV4-3 and J is TRBJ1-1; 10 bases are a match to TRBD1. V lost 3 bases to trimming and J lost 0 bases; unmatched junction nucleotides: 1. The CDR3 is made up of 15 amino acids. CDR1 is LGHNA, CDR2 YSLEER, per germline. CDR3 coding DNA: TGCGCCAGCAGCCAGGGGACAGGGGTGAACACTGAAGCTTTCTTT. Amino acids: CASSQGTGVNTEAFF.

This clone occurred once. V gene TRBV29-1 combines with J gene TRBJ1-2, with TRBD1 identical over 7 bases. The CDR3 runs 13 residues. Germline V CDR1 and CDR2: SQVTM, ANQGSEA. The junction had 9 bases not matched to a gene; V was cut back by 6 bases and J by 5 bases. CDR3 region: CSVLRGVGYGYTF. The CDR3 DNA reads as TGCAGCGTCCTCAGGGGGGTGGGGTATGGCTACACCTTC.

The gene calls are TRBV7-9 and TRBJ1-3; D remains ambiguous. The CDR3 has 12 residues. Germline V lookup: CDR1 SEHNR, CDR2 FQNEAQ (reference sequence). The germline V and J ends were trimmed by 5 bases and 4 bases, with 6 bases remaining between them. DNA for the CDR3: TGTGCCAGCAGCGATACGGGAAACACCATATATTTT. This translates into CASSDTGNTIYF.

A note on this clone: The sample holds other DNA sequences that translate to the same CDR3. The genes are TRBV5-4 and TRBJ1-5, with unresolved D. Germline V gives CDR1 SGHNT, CDR2 YYREEE (reference sequence). Trimming left V 0 bases short and J 0 bases short, with 1 base between. The CDR3 runs 13 residues. The CDR3 sequence is CASSLDSNQPQHF. The CDR3 nucleotides are TGTGCCAGCAGCTTGGATAGCAATCAGCCCCAGCATTTT.

The chain uses TRBV4-1 and TRBJ2-5; 10 bases fit TRBD2. This CDR3 spans 17 amino acids. CDR1 and CDR2 from the germline V gene are MGHRA and YSYEKL. V trimming: 3 bases; J trimming: 2 bases; junction bases outside the gene matches: 9. The CDR3 spells CASSQGLTSGVQETQYF. CDR3 in DNA: TGCGCCAGCAGCCAGGGACTCACTAGCGGGGTGCAAGAGACCCAGTACTTC.

V usage is TRBV28 and J usage is TRBJ2-2; a weak D match, TRBD2 (6 bases). Germline CDR1 is MDHEN and CDR2 is SYDVKM. The CDR3 is 16 residues long. Deletions cut 1 base from V and 5 bases from J, with 14 bases between. In DNA, the CDR3 is TGTGCCAGCAGTTTATCCCCCGGGAGTAGGACCGGGGAGCTGTTTTTT. Protein: CASSLSPGSRTGELFF.